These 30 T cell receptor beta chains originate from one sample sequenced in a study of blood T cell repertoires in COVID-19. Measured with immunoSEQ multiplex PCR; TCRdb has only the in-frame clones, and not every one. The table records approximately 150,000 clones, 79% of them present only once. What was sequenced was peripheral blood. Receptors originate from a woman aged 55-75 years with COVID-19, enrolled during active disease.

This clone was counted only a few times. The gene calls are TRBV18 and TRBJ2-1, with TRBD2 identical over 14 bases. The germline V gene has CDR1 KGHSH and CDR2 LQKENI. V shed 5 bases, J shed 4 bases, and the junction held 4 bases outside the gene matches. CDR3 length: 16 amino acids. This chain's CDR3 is CASSTWTSGGYNEQFF. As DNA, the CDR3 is TGTGCCAGCTCAACCTGGACTAGCGGGGGGTACAATGAGCAGTTCTTC.

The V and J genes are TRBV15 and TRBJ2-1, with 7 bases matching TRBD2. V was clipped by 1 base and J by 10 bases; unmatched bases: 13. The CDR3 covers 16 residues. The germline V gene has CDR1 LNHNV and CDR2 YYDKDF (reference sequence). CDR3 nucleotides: TGTGCCACCAGCAGAGGAGGCGGGAGTTCCCCTTGGGAGCAGTTCTTC. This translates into CATSRGGGSSPWEQFF. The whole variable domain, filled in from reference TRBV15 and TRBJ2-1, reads DAMVIQNPRYQVTQFGKPVTLSCSQTLNHNVMYWYQQKSSQAPKLLFHYYDKDFNNEADTPDNFQSRRPNTSFCFLDIRSPGLGDTAMYLCATSRGGGSSPWEQFFGPGTRLTVL.

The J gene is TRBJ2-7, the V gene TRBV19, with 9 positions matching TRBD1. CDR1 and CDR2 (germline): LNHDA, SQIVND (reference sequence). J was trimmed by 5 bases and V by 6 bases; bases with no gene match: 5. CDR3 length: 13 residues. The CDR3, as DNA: TGTGCCAGTAGGGGGACAGGGCGCCACGAGCAGTACTTC. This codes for CASRGTGRHEQYF. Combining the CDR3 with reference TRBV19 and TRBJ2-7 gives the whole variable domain DGGITQSPKYLFRKEGQNVTLSCEQNLNHDAMYWYRQDPGQGLRLIYYSQIVNDFQKGDIAEGYSVSREKKESFPLTVTSAQKNPTAFYLCASRGTGRHEQYFGPGTRLTVT.

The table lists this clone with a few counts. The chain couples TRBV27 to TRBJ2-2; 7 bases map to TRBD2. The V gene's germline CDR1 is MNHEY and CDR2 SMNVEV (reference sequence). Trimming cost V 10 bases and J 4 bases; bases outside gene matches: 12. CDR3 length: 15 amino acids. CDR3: CATYVPGLPTGELFF. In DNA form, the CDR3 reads TGTGCCACCTACGTTCCGGGACTACCCACCGGGGAGCTGTTTTTT.

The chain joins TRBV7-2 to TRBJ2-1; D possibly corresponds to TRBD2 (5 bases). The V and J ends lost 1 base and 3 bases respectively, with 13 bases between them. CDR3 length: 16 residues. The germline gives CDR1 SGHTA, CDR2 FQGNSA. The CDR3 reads CASSLVGSENYNEQFF. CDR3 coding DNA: TGTGCCAGCAGCTTAGTTGGTAGCGAGAACTACAATGAGCAGTTCTTC.

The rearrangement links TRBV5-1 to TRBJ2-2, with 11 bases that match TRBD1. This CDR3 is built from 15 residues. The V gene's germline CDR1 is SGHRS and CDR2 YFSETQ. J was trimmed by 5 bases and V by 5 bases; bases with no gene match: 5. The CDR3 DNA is TGCGCCAGCAGTGTTTGGGACAGGGGGACCGGGGAGCTGTTTTTT. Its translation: CASSVWDRGTGELFF. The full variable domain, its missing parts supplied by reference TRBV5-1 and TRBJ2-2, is KAGVTQTPRYLIKTRGQQVTLSCSPISGHRSVSWYQQTPGQGLQFLFEYFSETQRNKGNFPGRFSGRQFSNSRSEMNVSTLELGDSALYLCASSVWDRGTGELFFGEGSRLTVL.

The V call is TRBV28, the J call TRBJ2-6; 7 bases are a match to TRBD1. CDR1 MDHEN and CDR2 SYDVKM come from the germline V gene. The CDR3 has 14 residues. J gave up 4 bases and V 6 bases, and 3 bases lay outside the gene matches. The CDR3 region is CASRTGKGANVLTF. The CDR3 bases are TGTGCCAGCAGGACAGGGAAAGGGGCCAACGTCCTGACTTTC.

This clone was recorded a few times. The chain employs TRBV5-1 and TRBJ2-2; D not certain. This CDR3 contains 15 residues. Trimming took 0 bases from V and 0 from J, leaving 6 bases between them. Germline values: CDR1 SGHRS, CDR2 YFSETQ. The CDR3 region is CASSLGGSNTGELFF. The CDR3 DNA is TGCGCCAGCAGCTTGGGCGGATCGAACACCGGGGAGCTGTTTTTT.

The CDR3 sequence is CASTLGAEVSYEQYF. The CDR3 region has the DNA TGTGCCAGCACCTTGGGAGCTGAAGTGTCCTACGAGCAGTACTTC. The chain carries TRBV9 and TRBJ2-7; maybe TRBD2 (5 bases). The CDR3 is 15 residues long. Looked up from germline, CDR1 is SGDLS and CDR2 is YYNGEE. With 6 bases removed from V and 1 base from J, the gap between germline ends came to 17 bases.

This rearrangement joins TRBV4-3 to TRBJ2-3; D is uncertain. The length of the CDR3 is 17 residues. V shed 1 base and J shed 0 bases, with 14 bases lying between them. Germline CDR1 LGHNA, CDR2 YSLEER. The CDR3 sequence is CASSQGLTLVSTDTQYF. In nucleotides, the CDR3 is TGCGCCAGCAGCCAAGGCTTGACTTTAGTAAGCACAGATACGCAGTATTTT.

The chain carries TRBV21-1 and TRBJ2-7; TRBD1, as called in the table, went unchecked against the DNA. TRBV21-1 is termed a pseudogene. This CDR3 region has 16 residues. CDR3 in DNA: TGTGCCAGCAGCAAATCGGCAGGGGGTAATACCTACGAGCAGTACTTC. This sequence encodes CASSKSAGGNTYEQYF.

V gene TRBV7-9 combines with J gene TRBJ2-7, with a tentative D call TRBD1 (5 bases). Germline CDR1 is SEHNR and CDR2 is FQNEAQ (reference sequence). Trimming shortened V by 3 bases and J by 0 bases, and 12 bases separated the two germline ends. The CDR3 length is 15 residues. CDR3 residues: CASSFMAGPSYEQYV. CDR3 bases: TGTGCCAGCAGCTTCATGGCAGGGCCCTCCTACGAGCAGTACGTC.

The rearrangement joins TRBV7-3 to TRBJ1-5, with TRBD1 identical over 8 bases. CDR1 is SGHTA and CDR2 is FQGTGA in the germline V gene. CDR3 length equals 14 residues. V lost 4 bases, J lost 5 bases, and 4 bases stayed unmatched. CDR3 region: CASSSGRGHQPQHF. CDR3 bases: TGTGCCAGCAGCTCGGGCAGGGGGCATCAGCCCCAGCATTTT.

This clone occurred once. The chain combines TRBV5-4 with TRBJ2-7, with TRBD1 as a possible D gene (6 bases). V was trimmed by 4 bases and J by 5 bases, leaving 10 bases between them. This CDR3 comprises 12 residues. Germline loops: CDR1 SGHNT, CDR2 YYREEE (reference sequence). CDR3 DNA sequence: TGTGCCAGCAGCACCGCAGGGGACGAGCAGTACGTC. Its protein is CASSTAGDEQYV.

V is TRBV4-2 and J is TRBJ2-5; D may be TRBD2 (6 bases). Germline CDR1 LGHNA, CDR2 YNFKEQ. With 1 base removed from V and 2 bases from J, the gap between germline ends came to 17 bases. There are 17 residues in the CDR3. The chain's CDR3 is CASSQGGPGVEQETQYF. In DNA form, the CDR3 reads TGTGCCAGCAGCCAAGGAGGTCCGGGGGTGGAACAAGAGACCCAGTACTTC.

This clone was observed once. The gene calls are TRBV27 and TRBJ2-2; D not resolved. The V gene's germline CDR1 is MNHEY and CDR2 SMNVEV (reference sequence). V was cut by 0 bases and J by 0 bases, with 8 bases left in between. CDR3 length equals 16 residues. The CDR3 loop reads CASSLSNSPNTGELFF. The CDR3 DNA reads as TGTGCCAGCAGTTTATCGAACAGCCCGAACACCGGGGAGCTGTTTTTT.

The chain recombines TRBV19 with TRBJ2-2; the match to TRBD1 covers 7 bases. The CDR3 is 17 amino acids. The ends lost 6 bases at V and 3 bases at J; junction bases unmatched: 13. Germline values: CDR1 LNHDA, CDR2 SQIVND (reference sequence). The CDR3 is CASRSPHRGADTGELFF. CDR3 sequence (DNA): TGTGCCAGTAGGTCTCCCCACAGGGGCGCGGACACCGGGGAGCTGTTTTTT.

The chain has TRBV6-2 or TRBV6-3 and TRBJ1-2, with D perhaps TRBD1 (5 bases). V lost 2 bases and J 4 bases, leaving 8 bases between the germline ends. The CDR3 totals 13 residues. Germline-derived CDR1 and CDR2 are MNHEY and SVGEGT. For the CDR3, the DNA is TGTGCCAGCAGTTACGCGGGGCCCTATGGCTACACCTTC. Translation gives CASSYAGPYGYTF.

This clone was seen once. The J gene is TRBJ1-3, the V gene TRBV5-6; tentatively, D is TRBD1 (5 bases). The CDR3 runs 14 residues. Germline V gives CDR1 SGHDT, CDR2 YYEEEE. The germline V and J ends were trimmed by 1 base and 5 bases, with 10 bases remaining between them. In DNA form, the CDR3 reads TGTGCCAGCAGCTTGCGACAGCAAAGAAACACCATATATTTT. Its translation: CASSLRQQRNTIYF.

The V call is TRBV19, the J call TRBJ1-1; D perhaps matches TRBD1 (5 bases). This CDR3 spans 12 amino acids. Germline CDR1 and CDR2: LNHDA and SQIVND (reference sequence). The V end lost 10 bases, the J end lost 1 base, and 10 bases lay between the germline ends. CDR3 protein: CATSTENTEAFF. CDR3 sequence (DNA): TGTGCCACCTCGACAGAGAACACTGAAGCTTTCTTT.

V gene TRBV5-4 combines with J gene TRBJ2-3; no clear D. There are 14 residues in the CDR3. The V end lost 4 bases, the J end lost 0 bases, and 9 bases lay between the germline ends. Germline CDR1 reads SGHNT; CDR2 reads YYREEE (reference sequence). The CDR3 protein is CASSPSPSTDTQYF. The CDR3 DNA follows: TGTGCCAGCAGCCCAAGCCCTAGCACAGATACGCAGTATTTT.

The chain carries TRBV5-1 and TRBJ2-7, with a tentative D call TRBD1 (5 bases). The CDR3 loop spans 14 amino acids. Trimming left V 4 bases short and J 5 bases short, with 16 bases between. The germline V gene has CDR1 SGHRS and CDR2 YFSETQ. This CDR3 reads CASSPRQCRDEQYV. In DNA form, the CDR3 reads TGCGCCAGCAGCCCGCGGCAGTGCAGGGACGAGCAGTACGTC.

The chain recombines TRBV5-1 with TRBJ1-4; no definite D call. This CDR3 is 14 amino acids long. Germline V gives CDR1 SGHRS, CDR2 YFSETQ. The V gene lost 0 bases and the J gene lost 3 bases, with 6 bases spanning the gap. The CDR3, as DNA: TGCGCCAGCAGCTTGGCCCAGTCTAATGAAAAACTGTTTTTT. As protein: CASSLAQSNEKLFF. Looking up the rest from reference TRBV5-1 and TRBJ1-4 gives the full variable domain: KAGVTQTPRYLIKTRGQQVTLSCSPISGHRSVSWYQQTPGQGLQFLFEYFSETQRNKGNFPGRFSGRQFSNSRSEMNVSTLELGDSALYLCASSLAQSNEKLFFGSGTQLSVL.

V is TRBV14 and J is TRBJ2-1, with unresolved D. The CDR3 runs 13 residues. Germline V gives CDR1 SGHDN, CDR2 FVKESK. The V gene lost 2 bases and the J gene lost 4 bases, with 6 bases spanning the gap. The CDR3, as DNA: TGTGCCAGCAGCCAAAGAGGATACAATGAGCAGTTCTTC. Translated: CASSQRGYNEQFF.

The DNA for the CDR3 is TGTGCCAGCAGTTCTCCTAGGACCCAGTACTTC. Translating gives CASSSPRTQYF. The chain joins TRBV6-5 to TRBJ2-5; D uncertain. The V end was cut by 4 bases, the J end by 7 bases, with 7 bases between. CDR3 length: 11 residues. The germline CDR1 and CDR2 sequences are MNHEY and SVGAGI.

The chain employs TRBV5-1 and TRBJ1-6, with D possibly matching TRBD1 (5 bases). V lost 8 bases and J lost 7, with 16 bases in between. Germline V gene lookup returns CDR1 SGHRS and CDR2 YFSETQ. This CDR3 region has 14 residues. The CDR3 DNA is TGCGCCAGTAGGCCGGGACTGAGAAATTCACCCCTCCACTTT. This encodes CASRPGLRNSPLHF.

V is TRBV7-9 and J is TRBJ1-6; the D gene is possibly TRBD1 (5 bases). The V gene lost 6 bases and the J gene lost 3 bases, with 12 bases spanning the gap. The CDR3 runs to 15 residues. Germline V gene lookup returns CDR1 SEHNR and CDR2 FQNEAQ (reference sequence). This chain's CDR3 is CASRGKDSYNSPLHF. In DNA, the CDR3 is TGTGCCAGCAGGGGAAAAGACAGCTATAATTCACCCCTCCACTTT.

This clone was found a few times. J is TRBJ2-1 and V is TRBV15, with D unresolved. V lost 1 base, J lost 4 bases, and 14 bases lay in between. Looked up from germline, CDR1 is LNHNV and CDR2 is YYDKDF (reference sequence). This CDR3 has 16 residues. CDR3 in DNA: TGTGCCACCAGCAGAGGATACAGTTCCCGGTACAATGAGCAGTTCTTC. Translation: CATSRGYSSRYNEQFF.

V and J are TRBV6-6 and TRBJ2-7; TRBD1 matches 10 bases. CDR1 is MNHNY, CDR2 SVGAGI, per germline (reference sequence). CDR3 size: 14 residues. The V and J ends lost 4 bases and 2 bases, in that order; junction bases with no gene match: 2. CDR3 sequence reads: CASSWGQGPYEQYF. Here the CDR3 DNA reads TGTGCCAGCAGTTGGGGACAGGGGCCCTACGAGCAGTACTTC.

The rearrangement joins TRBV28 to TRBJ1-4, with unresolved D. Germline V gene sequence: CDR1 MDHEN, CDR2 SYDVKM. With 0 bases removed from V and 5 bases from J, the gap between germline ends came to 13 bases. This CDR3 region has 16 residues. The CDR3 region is CASSLWPLGVNEKLFF. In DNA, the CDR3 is TGTGCCAGCAGTTTATGGCCGCTAGGAGTCAATGAAAAACTGTTTTTT.